This T cell receptor (beta chain) came from a study of cytomegalovirus exposure and HLA in healthy donors. Though nominally healthy at sampling, donors likely had unrecorded immune exposures. For this clone: Its specificity is unknown.

V lost 5 bases and J lost 7; bases outside the gene matches: 7. This CDR3 spans 15 amino acids. In germline, CDR1 is MDHEN, CDR2 SYDVKM. Both 60 Vbeta primers and 13 Jbeta primers went into the PCR. Repertoires were generated with immunoSEQ multiplex PCR, while TCRdb's copy carries only in-frame clones and drops some. The profile shows roughly 120,000 clones, 74% of them singletons. Study results and limitations: Previously analyzed data showed that most TCR beta V segments were productive at a frequency of about 87% or about 30%.

The receptor was isolated from a woman aged 45 to 65 in good health and CMV-seropositive. The rearrangement links TRBV28 to TRBJ2-1, with TRBD2 matching 11 bases. The sample taken for sequencing was PBMCs. The CDR3 here is CASSIAGGGGNEQFF. CDR3 DNA sequence: TGTGCCAGCAGTATAGCGGGAGGGGGGGGGAATGAGCAGTTCTTC.